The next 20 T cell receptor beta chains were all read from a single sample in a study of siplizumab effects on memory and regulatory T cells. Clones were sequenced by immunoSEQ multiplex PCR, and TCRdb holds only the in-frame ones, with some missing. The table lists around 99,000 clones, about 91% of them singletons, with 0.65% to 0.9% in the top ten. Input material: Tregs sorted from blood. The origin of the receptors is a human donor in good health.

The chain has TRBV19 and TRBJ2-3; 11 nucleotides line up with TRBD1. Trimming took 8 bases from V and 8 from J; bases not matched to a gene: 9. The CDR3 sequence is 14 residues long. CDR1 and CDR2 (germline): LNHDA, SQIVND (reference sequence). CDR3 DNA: TGTGCCAGTGACACCGGACAGGGGGCAGGTACGCAGTATTTT. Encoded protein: CASDTGQGAGTQYF. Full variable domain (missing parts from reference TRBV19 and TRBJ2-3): DGGITQSPKYLFRKEGQNVTLSCEQNLNHDAMYWYRQDPGQGLRLIYYSQIVNDFQKGDIAEGYSVSREKKESFPLTVTSAQKNPTAFYLCASDTGQGAGTQYFGPGTRLTVL.

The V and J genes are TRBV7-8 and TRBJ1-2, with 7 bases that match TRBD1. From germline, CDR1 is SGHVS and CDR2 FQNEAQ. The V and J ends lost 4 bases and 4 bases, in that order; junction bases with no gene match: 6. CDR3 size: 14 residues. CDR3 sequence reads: CASSYRQGVYGYTF. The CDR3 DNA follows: TGTGCCAGCAGCTACAGACAGGGAGTCTATGGCTACACCTTC.

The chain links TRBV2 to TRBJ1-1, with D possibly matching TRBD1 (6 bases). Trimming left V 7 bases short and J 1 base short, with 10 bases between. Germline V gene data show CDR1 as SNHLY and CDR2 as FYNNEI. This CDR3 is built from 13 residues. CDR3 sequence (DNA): TGTGCCAGCACCTTACAGGGGAACACTGAAGCTTTCTTT. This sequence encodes CASTLQGNTEAFF.

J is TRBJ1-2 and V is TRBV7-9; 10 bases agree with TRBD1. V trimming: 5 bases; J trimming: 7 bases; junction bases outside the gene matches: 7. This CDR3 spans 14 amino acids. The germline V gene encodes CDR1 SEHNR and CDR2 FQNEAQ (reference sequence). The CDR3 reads CASSIGQGGSGYTF. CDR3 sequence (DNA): TGTGCCAGCAGCATAGGACAGGGGGGCTCTGGCTACACCTTC.

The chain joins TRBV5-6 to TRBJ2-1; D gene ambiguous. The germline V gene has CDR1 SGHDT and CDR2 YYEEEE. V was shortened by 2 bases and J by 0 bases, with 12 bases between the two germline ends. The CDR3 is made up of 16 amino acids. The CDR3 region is CASSLPPRSSYNEQFF. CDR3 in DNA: TGTGCCAGCAGCTTACCACCCCGGAGCTCCTACAATGAGCAGTTCTTC.

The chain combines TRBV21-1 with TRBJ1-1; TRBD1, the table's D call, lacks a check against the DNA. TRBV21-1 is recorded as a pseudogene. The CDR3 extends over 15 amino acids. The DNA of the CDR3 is TGTGCCAGCAGCAAAGCGGACAGGTCGGGGATTGAAGCTTTCTTT. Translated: CASSKADRSGIEAFF.

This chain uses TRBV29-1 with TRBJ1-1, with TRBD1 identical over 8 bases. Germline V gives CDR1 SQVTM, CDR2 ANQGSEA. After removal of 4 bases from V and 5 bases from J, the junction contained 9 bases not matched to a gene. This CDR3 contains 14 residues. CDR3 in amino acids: CSVVQGARGTEAFF. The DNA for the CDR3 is TGCAGCGTTGTGCAGGGGGCAAGGGGGACTGAAGCTTTCTTT.

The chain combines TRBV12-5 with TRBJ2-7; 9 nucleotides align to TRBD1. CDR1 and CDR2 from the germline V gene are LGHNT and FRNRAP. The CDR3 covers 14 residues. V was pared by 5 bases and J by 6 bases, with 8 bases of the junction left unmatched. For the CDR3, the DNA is TGTGCTAGTGGTCCCGGGACAGGGCCGGTCGAGCAGTACTTC. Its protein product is CASGPGTGPVEQYF.

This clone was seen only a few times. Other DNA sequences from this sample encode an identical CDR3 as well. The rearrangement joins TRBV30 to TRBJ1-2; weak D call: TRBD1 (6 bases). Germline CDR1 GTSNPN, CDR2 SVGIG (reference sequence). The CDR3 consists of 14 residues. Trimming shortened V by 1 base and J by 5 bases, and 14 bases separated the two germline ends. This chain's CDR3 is CAWSGGGGRYGYTF. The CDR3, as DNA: TGTGCCTGGAGTGGAGGGGGGGGGAGGTATGGCTACACCTTC.

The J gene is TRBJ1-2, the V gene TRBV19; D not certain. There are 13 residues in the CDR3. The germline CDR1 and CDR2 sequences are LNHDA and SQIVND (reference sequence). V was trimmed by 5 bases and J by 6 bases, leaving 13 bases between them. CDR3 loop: CASSLGQWDGYTF. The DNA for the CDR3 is TGTGCCAGTAGTTTAGGGCAGTGGGATGGCTACACCTTC.

The CDR3 DNA reads TGTGCCAGCTCACCGGGACGCAACACCGGGGAGCTGTTTTTT. Translation gives CASSPGRNTGELFF. The chain recombines TRBV18 with TRBJ2-2, with D tentatively TRBD1 or TRBD2 (5 bases each). The germline V gene has CDR1 KGHSH and CDR2 LQKENI. CDR3 length: 14 residues. V lost 3 bases, J lost 2 bases, and 7 bases lay in between.

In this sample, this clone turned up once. CDR3 bases: TGTGCCAGCACCGCGGCTGGGGCTAACTATGGCTACACCTTC. Encoded protein: CASTAAGANYGYTF. The chain employs TRBV28 and TRBJ1-2; D is ambiguous. Germline V gene lookup returns CDR1 MDHEN and CDR2 SYDVKM. The CDR3 has 14 amino acids. Between the trimmed V and J ends, which lost 7 bases and 0 bases, there was a span of 12 bases.

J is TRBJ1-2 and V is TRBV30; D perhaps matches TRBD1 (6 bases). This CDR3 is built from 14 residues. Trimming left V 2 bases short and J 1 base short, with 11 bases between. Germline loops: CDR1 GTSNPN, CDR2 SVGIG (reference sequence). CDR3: CAWSSGGNNYGYTF. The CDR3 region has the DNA TGTGCCTGGAGTAGCGGGGGCAATAACTATGGCTACACCTTC. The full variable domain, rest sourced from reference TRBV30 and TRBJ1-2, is SQTIHQWPATLVQPVGSPLSLECTVEGTSNPNLYWYRQAAGRGLQLLFYSVGIGQISSEVPQNLSASRPQDRQFILSSKKLLLSDSGFYLCAWSSGGNNYGYTFGSGTRLTVV.

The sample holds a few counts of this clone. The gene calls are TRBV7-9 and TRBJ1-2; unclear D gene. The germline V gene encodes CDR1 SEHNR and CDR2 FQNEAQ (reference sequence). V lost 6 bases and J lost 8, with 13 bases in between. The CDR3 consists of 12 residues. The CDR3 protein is CASSTDLEGYTF. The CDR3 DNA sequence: TGTGCCAGCAGTACAGATCTGGAGGGCTACACCTTC.

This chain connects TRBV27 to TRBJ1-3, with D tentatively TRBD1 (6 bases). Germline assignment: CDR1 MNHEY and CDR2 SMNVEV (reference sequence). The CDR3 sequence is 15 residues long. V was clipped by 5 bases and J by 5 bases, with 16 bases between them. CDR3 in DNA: TGTGCCAGCAGTCCCCGAGGACAGACCCGAAACACCATATATTTT. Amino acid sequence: CASSPRGQTRNTIYF.

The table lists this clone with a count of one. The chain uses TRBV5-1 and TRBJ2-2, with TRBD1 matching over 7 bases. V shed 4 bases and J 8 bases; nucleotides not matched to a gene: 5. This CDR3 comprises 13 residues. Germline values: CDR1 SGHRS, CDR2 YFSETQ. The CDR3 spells CASSATGLGELFF. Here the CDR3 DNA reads TGCGCCAGCAGCGCGACAGGGTTGGGGGAGCTGTTTTTT. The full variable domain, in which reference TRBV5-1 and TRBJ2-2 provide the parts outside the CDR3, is KAGVTQTPRYLIKTRGQQVTLSCSPISGHRSVSWYQQTPGQGLQFLFEYFSETQRNKGNFPGRFSGRQFSNSRSEMNVSTLELGDSALYLCASSATGLGELFFGEGSRLTVL.

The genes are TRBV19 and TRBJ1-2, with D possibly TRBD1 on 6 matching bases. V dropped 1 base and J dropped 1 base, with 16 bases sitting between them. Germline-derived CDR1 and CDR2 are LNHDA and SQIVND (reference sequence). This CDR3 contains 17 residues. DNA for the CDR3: TGTGCCAGTAGTATAGGCGGGACACGAGATTTTAACTATGGCTACACCTTC. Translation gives CASSIGGTRDFNYGYTF.

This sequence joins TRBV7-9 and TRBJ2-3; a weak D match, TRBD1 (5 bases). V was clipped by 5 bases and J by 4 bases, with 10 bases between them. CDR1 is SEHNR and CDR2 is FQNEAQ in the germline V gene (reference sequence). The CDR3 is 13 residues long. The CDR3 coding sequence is TGTGCCAGCAGCCACAGGAGCCCAGATACGCAGTATTTT. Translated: CASSHRSPDTQYF.

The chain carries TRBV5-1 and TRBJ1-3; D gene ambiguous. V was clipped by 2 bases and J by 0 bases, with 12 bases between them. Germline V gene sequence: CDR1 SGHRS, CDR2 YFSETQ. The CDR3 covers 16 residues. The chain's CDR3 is CASSFSSTVSGNTIYF. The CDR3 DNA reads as TGCGCCAGCAGCTTTTCTTCGACGGTCTCTGGAAACACCATATATTTT.

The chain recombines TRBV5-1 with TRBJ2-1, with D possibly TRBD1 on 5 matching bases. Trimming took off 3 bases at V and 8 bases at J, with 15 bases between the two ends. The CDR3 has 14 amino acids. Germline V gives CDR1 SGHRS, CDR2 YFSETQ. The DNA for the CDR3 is TGCGCCAGCAGCTCCCGGCAGGGTGGAGATGAGCAGTTCTTC. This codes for CASSSRQGGDEQFF.